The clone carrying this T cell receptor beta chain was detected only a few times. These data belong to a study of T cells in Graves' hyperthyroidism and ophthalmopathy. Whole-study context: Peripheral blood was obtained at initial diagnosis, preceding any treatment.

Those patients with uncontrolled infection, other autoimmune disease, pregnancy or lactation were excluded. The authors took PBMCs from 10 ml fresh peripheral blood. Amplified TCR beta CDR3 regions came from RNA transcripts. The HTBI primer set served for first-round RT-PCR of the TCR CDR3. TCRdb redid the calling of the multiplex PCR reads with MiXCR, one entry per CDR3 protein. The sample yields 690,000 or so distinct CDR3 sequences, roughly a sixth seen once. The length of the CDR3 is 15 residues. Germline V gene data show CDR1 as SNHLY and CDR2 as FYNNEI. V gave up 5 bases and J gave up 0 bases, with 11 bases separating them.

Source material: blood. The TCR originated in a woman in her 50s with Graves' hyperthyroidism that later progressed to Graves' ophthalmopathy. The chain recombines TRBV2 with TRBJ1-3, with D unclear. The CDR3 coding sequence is TGTGCCAGCAGTCTCGAGGAGATCTCTGGAAACACCATATATTTT. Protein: CASSLEEISGNTIYF.